This T cell receptor beta chain is drawn from a study of T cell responses to AZD1222 COVID-19 vaccine. In germline, CDR1 is LGHDT, CDR2 YNNKEL (reference sequence). The ends were cut back, 1 base at V and 8 bases at J, with 9 bases in the middle. The CDR3 totals 14 residues. Whole-study results and caveats: Baseline serostatus was positive in only a handful of AZD1222 recipients.

Turning to this clone: The antigen remains undetermined.

Profiling relied on immunoSEQ multiplex PCR, and the TCRdb table lists in-frame clones only, not all of them. This table holds tens of thousands of clones, about 84% found once. The chain recombines TRBV3-1 (or the pseudogene TRBV3-2) with TRBJ1-6; possibly TRBD1 for D (6 bases). This TCR was recovered from an adult in good health. This specimen was peripheral blood, taken on day 0 of AZD1222 vaccination. DNA of the CDR3: TGTGCCAGCAGCCAAGTAGGGGGGCATTCACCCCTCCACTTT. It codes for CASSQVGGHSPLHF.